This TCR beta chain was identified in a study of T-cell reconstitution after alpha-beta-depleted transplantation in children (dated by TCRdb to 2016 to 2017). For context, the study as a whole: The study quantitatively tracked T-cell immune reconstitution after TCRalphabeta/CD19-depleted allogeneic hematopoietic cell transplantation in children using TCR repertoire profiling.

The library relied on PCR. TCRdb names Illumina HiSeq 2500 as the instrument used. TCR libraries were prepared with molecular barcoding, using unique molecular identifiers to normalize TCRbeta repertoire quantification. TCRdb trimmed public reads at Q25 via fastp, called clones via MiXCR and kept in-frame beta chains. Duplicate CDR3 protein sequences are folded into a single record with the most common DNA and genes. This sample comprises some 500,000 distinct CDR3 sequences, 18% of them detected only once. The ten largest clones add up to about 3.1% of the sample. With regard to this clonotype: There is no known antigen for this receptor. A clone one base away is much larger, so this may be a read error. The CDR3 end shows no conserved phenylalanine or tryptophan, and so a read error is likely.

CDR1 and CDR2 are drawn from the germline V gene: SGDLS, YYNGEE. The CDR3 region is 15 residues in length, termini included. Of all the DNA, just the CDR3 is kept, 45 bases in frame from base 1. The junction shows trimming of 0 bases on V and 2 bases on J, and the gene matches do not reach 1 base of it. The receptor comes from a human donor who donated a stem cell graft to a child with acute lymphoblastic leukemia. The rearrangement joined TRBV9 to TRBJ2-3, and TRBD2 matches 9 of the central bases. The sample here was PBMCs from the stem cell graft donor, taken from the stem cell graft. The nucleotides are TGTGCCAGCAGCGTAGCTAGCGGGATCACAGATACGCAGTATCTT. Its amino acids are CASSVASGITDTQYL.